Shown below are 12 T cell receptor beta chains from a single sample sequenced in a study of blood T cells in healthy people across ages. Primed by a sample-barcoded 5' primer and a J-beta primer mix, a second PCR proceeded for 7 to 11 cycles. A single record per CDR3 protein comes from TCRdb applying MiXCR to the 5' RACE reads. The profile shows roughly 2 million distinct CDR3 sequences, roughly 49% of them singletons. What was sequenced was blood. Receptors were obtained from a woman in her thirties or forties in good health.

The chain employs TRBV5-1 and TRBJ2-7; 11 bases align to TRBD1. V was pared by 7 bases and J by 7 bases, with 10 bases of the junction left unmatched. Per the germline V gene, CDR1 is SGHRS and CDR2 is YFSETQ. This CDR3 has 14 residues. The CDR3 nucleotides are TGCGCCAGCGGTCCCGGGACAGGGGGAAGAGAGCAGTACTTC. Translating gives CASGPGTGGREQYF.

The V gene is TRBV5-4, the J gene TRBJ1-1; D is undetermined. CDR1 SGHNT and CDR2 YYREEE come from the germline V gene (reference sequence). The ends were cut back, 3 bases at V and 1 base at J, with 13 bases in the middle. CDR3 length: 15 residues. CDR3 in DNA: TGTGCCAGCAGCTCCACGGTACGGCAGAACACTGAAGCTTTCTTT. Its protein product is CASSSTVRQNTEAFF.

Details on this clonotype: One end of the junction is discordant with germline, which a read error may explain. The rearrangement links TRBV6-6 to TRBJ2-5; weak D call: TRBD1 (5 bases). This CDR3 contains 15 residues. Germline CDR1 MNHNY, CDR2 SVGAGI (reference sequence). CDR3 bases: TGTGCCAGCAGTTACTCGGCAGGGAATCAAGAGACCCTGTACTTC. Protein product: CASSYSAGNQETLYF.

This chain uses TRBV20-1 with TRBJ2-3; no clear D gene. This CDR3 comprises 14 residues. Germline V CDR1 and CDR2: DFQATT, SNEGSKA (reference sequence). Trimming removed 6 bases from V and 4 bases from J, with 17 bases in between. The CDR3: CSARTDASSDTQYF. CDR3 DNA sequence: TGCAGTGCCCGCACGGACGCATCCTCAGATACGCAGTATTTT.

In its sample, this clonotype was seen a few times. The chain carries TRBV10-3 and TRBJ2-3; maybe TRBD1 (5 bases). The length of the CDR3 is 11 residues. Trimming removed 5 bases from V and 7 bases from J, with 7 bases in between. Germline CDR1 reads ENHRY; CDR2 reads SYGVKD. The CDR3 sequence: CAISMGHTQYF. The CDR3 bases are TGTGCCATCAGTATGGGGCATACGCAGTATTTT.

The chain joins TRBV28 to TRBJ1-2; possible D gene TRBD1, 5 bases. V was pared by 2 bases and J by 10 bases, with 14 bases between. In germline, CDR1 is MDHEN, CDR2 SYDVKM. CDR3 length equals 13 residues. CDR3 residues: CASSLLSGRSYTF. The CDR3 coding sequence is TGTGCCAGCAGTTTACTTTCAGGGAGATCCTACACCTTC.

CDR3 residues: CASSHRDRGRMNTEAFF. CDR3 nucleotide sequence: TGTGCCAGCAGCCACCGGGACAGGGGGCGGATGAACACTGAAGCTTTCTTT. The chain combines TRBV3-1 with TRBJ1-1; TRBD1 aligns across 12 bases. Losses at the gene ends were 3 bases for V and 0 bases for J; bases not matched to a gene: 5. The CDR3 spans 17 residues. The germline CDR1 and CDR2 sequences are LGHDT and YNNKEL (reference sequence).

V and J are TRBV7-2 and TRBJ1-2; D remains unclear. This CDR3 is 13 amino acids long. Germline loops: CDR1 SGHTA, CDR2 FQGNSA. The V gene lost 5 bases and the J gene lost 3 bases, with 10 bases spanning the gap. As DNA, the CDR3 is TGTGCCAGCAGCCAAGACGCCTACTATGGCTACACCTTC. Its translation: CASSQDAYYGYTF.

The rearrangement uses TRBV2 and TRBJ2-5; 11 nucleotides match TRBD2. Germline V CDR1 and CDR2: SNHLY, FYNNEI. Trimming took 4 bases from V and 5 from J; bases not matched to a gene: 12. The CDR3 runs to 17 residues. The CDR3 bases are TGTGCCAGCAGTGCTAACCCTAGCGGGGGGACGGGGGAGACCCAGTACTTC. It yields the protein CASSANPSGGTGETQYF. Full variable domain (remainder filled in from reference TRBV2 and TRBJ2-5): EPEVTQTPSHQVTQMGQEVILRCVPISNHLYFYWYRQILGQKVEFLVSFYNNEISEKSEIFDDQFSVERPDGSNFTLKIRSTKLEDSAMYFCASSANPSGGTGETQYFGPGTRLLVL.

The chain couples TRBV6-5 to TRBJ1-1; D remains ambiguous. This CDR3 comprises 16 residues. V was shortened by 0 bases and J by 2 bases, with 13 bases between the two germline ends. The germline V gene encodes CDR1 MNHEY and CDR2 SVGAGI. The CDR3 region is CASSYSGGSGNTEAFF. The CDR3 region has the DNA TGTGCCAGCAGTTACTCGGGAGGATCTGGAAACACTGAAGCTTTCTTT.

There are a few counts of this clonotype. The chain combines TRBV28 with TRBJ2-6, with 9 bases aligning to TRBD2. The V gene end was trimmed by 1 base and the J gene end by 0 bases; junction bases not matched to a gene: 7. Germline V lookup: CDR1 MDHEN, CDR2 SYDVKM. This CDR3 has 19 amino acids. The chain's CDR3 is CASSLSLSGGNSGANVLTF. The CDR3 DNA reads as TGTGCCAGCAGTTTATCCCTTAGCGGGGGAAACTCTGGGGCCAACGTCCTGACTTTC.

This clonotype occurred a few times. The rearrangement joins TRBV20-1 to TRBJ2-5; D remains ambiguous. Germline assignment: CDR1 DFQATT and CDR2 SNEGSKA (reference sequence). The CDR3 has 14 residues. Trimming took 2 bases from V and 1 from J, leaving 11 bases between them. CDR3 sequence reads: CSARLRRFQETQYF. CDR3 nucleotides: TGCAGTGCTAGACTCCGCAGGTTCCAAGAGACCCAGTACTTC.